This T cell receptor (beta chain) came from a study of T-cell memory formation after mild COVID-19. Via MiXCR, TCRdb re-called the 5' RACE reads, giving one row per CDR3 protein. The data contain about 340,000 distinct CDR3 sequences, approximately 15% of them singletons. Whole-study findings and limits: Pre-infection memory contained some responding clones, which suggested that cross-reactive memory had joined.

Of note for this clonotype: Its specificity is not known.

Sequencing was done on a sample of PBMCs or a T cell subset sorted from them (not recorded which). The TCR sequence derives from a man between 18 and 29 years old who had mild COVID-19 (a few samples of this study predate the infection). Cell type and time point are not known.

The CDR3 sequence: CASTAGTNSPLHF. In DNA, the CDR3 is TGTGCCAGCACTGCCGGGACTAATTCACCCCTCCACTTT. The rearrangement joins TRBV28 to TRBJ1-6, with D perhaps matching TRBD1 (5 bases). The V end lost 7 bases, the J end lost 6 bases, and 10 bases lay between the germline ends. CDR3 length equals 13 residues. Germline CDR1 is MDHEN and CDR2 is SYDVKM.